This paragraph covers one TCR beta chain sequence. What it binds is unknown. Libraries were prepared by immunoSEQ multiplex PCR; TCRdb keeps only in-frame clonotypes and omits some of them. Of about 70,000 clones in the sample, roughly 89% were seen once. This sample is part of a study of T cell responses to AZD1222 COVID-19 vaccine. In the study overall: Second doses at about 4 or about 12 weeks were pooled. Study-level results: Only after the peak T cell response were repertoires sampled.

This receptor was identified in an adult in good health. The sequencing used peripheral blood, collected on day 0 of AZD1222 vaccination.

The CDR3, as DNA: TGTGCCAGCAGGAAGGCCCATAAGGACACTGAAGCTTTCTTT. It encodes CASRKAHKDTEAFF. This rearrangement joins TRBV6-5 to TRBJ1-1; unclear D gene. Looked up from germline, CDR1 is MNHEY and CDR2 is SVGAGI. There are 14 residues in the CDR3. Trimming cost V 6 bases and J 3 bases, with 14 bases left between them.